The 19 T cell receptor beta chains below come from one sample, sequenced in a study of patients with pleural tuberculosis. TCRdb itself ran the reads through MiXCR, one entry per CDR3 protein. The sample yields about 29,000 distinct CDR3 sequences, over 15% seen once. Sequences were obtained from peripheral blood. These receptor sequences come from a human donor with pleural tuberculosis.

Many counts were recorded for this clonotype. This chain links TRBV15 with TRBJ1-5; TRBD1 might be the D (5 bases). Trimming shortened V by 2 bases and J by 1 base, and 12 bases separated the two germline ends. The V gene's germline CDR1 is LNHNV and CDR2 YYDKDF (reference sequence). This CDR3 region has 16 residues. The CDR3 reads CATSRPGGKSNQPQHF. As DNA, the CDR3 is TGTGCCACCAGCAGACCCGGGGGAAAGAGCAATCAGCCCCAGCATTTT.

The J gene is TRBJ2-2, the V gene TRBV28; 9 positions agree with TRBD1. This CDR3 has 16 amino acids. Trimming at V came to 8 bases and at J to 1 base, leaving 8 bases not matched to a gene. Germline V gene data show CDR1 as MDHEN and CDR2 as SYDVKM. The CDR3, as DNA: TGTGCCAGCGGAAGCCCGGGACAGGGGAACACCGGGGAGCTGTTTTTT. As protein: CASGSPGQGNTGELFF.

This clonotype was detected many times. The chain recombines TRBV4-3 with TRBJ2-7, with no clear D. This CDR3 is 13 amino acids long. Per germline, CDR1 LGHNA and CDR2 YSLEER. V was clipped by 8 bases and J by 2 bases, with 13 bases between them. DNA of the CDR3: TGCGCCAGCGCCCCGGAGACGGCCTACGAGCAGTACTTC. Translation: CASAPETAYEQYF.

With regard to this clonotype: This CDR3 is missing its conserved last phenylalanine or tryptophan, likely due to a read error. This chain uses TRBV7-2 with TRBJ2-5; D ambiguous. The V and J ends lost 2 bases and 6 bases respectively, with 13 bases between them. The CDR3 loop spans 14 amino acids. The germline CDR1 and CDR2 sequences are SGHTA and FQGNSA. The CDR3 bases are TGTGCCAGCAGCTTATCGCCCCAGCTGCAGACCCAGTACTAC. Its protein is CASSLSPQLQTQYY.

As to this clonotype: Since the CDR3 does not end with the conserved phenylalanine or tryptophan, this likely comes from a read error. V gene TRBV6-2 or TRBV6-3 combines with J gene TRBJ1-1; the match to TRBD1 covers 7 bases. Per the germline V gene, CDR1 is MNHEY and CDR2 is SVGEGT. The CDR3 totals 14 residues. The CDR3: CASSPRGAPTEAFL. The CDR3 nucleotides read TGTGCCAGCAGTCCCAGGGGGGCGCCCACTGAGGCTTTCCTT.

This clonotype was seen at least ten times. This chain links TRBV27 with TRBJ2-7; 10 bases match TRBD2. CDR1 and CDR2 (germline): MNHEY, SMNVEV (reference sequence). This CDR3 spans 16 amino acids. The junction had 9 bases not matched to a gene; V was cut back by 2 bases and J by 5 bases. The CDR3 sequence is CASSLRKTSGIDEQYF. Written as DNA, the CDR3 is TGTGCCAGCAGTTTAAGAAAAACTAGCGGGATTGACGAGCAGTACTTC.

This clonotype was counted ten times or more. The J gene is TRBJ2-1, the V gene TRBV4-1; D uncertain. Germline V CDR1 and CDR2: MGHRA, YSYEKL. V was cut by 3 bases and J by 2 bases, with 11 bases left in between. The CDR3 covers 15 residues. In DNA, the CDR3 is TGCGCCAGCAGCCACTATCCACGGGCCTACAATGAGCAGTTCTTC. It encodes CASSHYPRAYNEQFF.

As concerns this clonotype: A junction boundary mismatches the germline segment, possibly from a read error. The rearrangement links TRBV15 to TRBJ1-2; no firm D call. CDR1 and CDR2 (germline): LNHNV, YYDKDF (reference sequence). The CDR3 runs to 15 residues. The CDR3 region is CVTSRDRGEGYGYTF. The CDR3 bases are TGCGTCACCAGCAGAGATCGCGGGGAAGGCTATGGCTACACCTTC.

With respect to this clonotype: This may be a read error, as it is one base from a much larger clone. The chain links TRBV24-1 to TRBJ1-2, with D tentatively TRBD1 (5 bases). This CDR3 contains 12 residues. CDR1 KGHDR and CDR2 SFDVKD come from the germline V gene. Deletions cut 12 bases from V and 8 bases from J, with 18 bases between. Here the CDR3 reads CAVSEGSGGYTF. The DNA for the CDR3 is TGTGCCGTCAGTGAGGGGAGCGGCGGCTACACCTTC.

Ten or more counts support this clonotype. CDR3 protein: CASQSGYRGDTEAFF. The DNA for the CDR3 is TGTGCCAGCCAATCTGGGTACAGGGGCGACACTGAAGCTTTCTTT. This sequence joins TRBV9 and TRBJ1-1; 7 bases are shared with TRBD1. Germline CDR1 SGDLS, CDR2 YYNGEE. V lost 7 bases to trimming and J lost 3 bases; unmatched junction nucleotides: 12. CDR3 size: 15 residues.

In the case of this clonotype: This CDR3 fails to terminate in the conserved phenylalanine or tryptophan, so it likely reflects a read error. The rearrangement uses TRBV2 and TRBJ1-1; perhaps TRBD1 as D (6 bases). This CDR3 contains 14 residues. V was trimmed by 8 bases and J by 2 bases, leaving 15 bases between them. Germline loops: CDR1 SNHLY, CDR2 FYNNEI. As DNA, the CDR3 is TGTGCCAGCGGTCTACGACAGGTTAACACTGAAGCTTTCCTT. Translating it yields CASGLRQVNTEAFL.

This clonotype came up many times. J is TRBJ2-1 and V is TRBV28; 8 bases map to TRBD2. The CDR3 sequence is 13 residues long. J was trimmed by 4 bases and V by 10 bases; bases with no gene match: 6. Germline V lookup: CDR1 MDHEN, CDR2 SYDVKM. CDR3 loop: CATTSGSYNEQFF. CDR3 bases: TGTGCCACCACCAGCGGGAGTTACAATGAGCAGTTCTTC.

Regarding this clonotype: The conserved closing phenylalanine or tryptophan is absent in this CDR3, likely reflecting a read error. The limits of the CDR3 on the DNA are not certain, so only TCRdb's listed CDR3 is given. The rearrangement joins TRBV7-2 to TRBJ2-1; the DNA was not used to check the table's D call, TRBD1. The CDR3 contains 15 residues when both ends are counted. Germline-derived CDR1 and CDR2 are SGHTA and FQGNSA. The CDR3 spells CASSPGTGGVNEQFL.

A few counts support this clonotype. The V gene is TRBV20-1, the J gene TRBJ1-3, with no clear D. CDR1 and CDR2 (germline): DFQATT, SNEGSKA (reference sequence). V was shortened by 0 bases and J by 1 base, with 7 bases between the two germline ends. The length of the CDR3 is 14 residues. The CDR3 sequence is CSARDRRSGNTIYF. The CDR3 DNA follows: TGCAGTGCTAGAGATCGCAGGTCTGGAAACACCATATATTTT.

Worth noting for this clonotype: Sequence at one end of the junction differs from germline and may be a read error. The V call is TRBV5-5, the J call TRBJ2-3, with a possible D match to TRBD2 (6 bases). Germline-derived CDR1 and CDR2 are SGHKS and YYEKEE (reference sequence). The CDR3 has 15 residues. Here the CDR3 DNA reads TGTGCCATCAGCTTTCTAGCGAGATACACAGATACGCAGTATTTT. This translates into CAISFLARYTDTQYF.

This clonotype was picked up many times. The chain recombines TRBV27 with TRBJ2-2, with TRBD2 matching over 13 bases. The CDR3 loop spans 15 amino acids. The germline V gene has CDR1 MNHEY and CDR2 SMNVEV (reference sequence). After removal of 7 bases from V and 6 bases from J, the junction contained 5 bases not matched to a gene. The CDR3 protein is CASTSLAGGPGELFF. Written as DNA, the CDR3 is TGTGCCAGCACCTCACTAGCGGGGGGGCCCGGGGAGCTGTTTTTT.

This clonotype appeared many times. The V call is TRBV7-6, the J call TRBJ2-1; D gene ambiguous. Between the trimmed V and J ends, which lost 3 bases and 7 bases, there was a span of 13 bases. The CDR3 extends over 14 amino acids. Germline-derived CDR1 and CDR2 are SGHVS and FNYEAQ. The chain's CDR3 is CASSFGQASNEQFF. In DNA form, the CDR3 reads TGTGCCAGCAGCTTCGGGCAGGCCAGTAATGAGCAGTTCTTC.

This clonotype was observed at least ten times. J is TRBJ2-1 and V is TRBV29-1; D remains ambiguous. The CDR3 consists of 10 residues. V lost 4 bases and J 5 bases, leaving 3 bases between the germline ends. Germline CDR1 SQVTM, CDR2 ANQGSEA. The CDR3 coding sequence is TGCAGCGTTGGGGACAATGAGCAGTTCTTC. The encoded protein is CSVGDNEQFF.

This clonotype occurred many times. The rearrangement joins TRBV7-2 to TRBJ2-3, with D possibly matching TRBD2 (5 bases). This CDR3 region has 15 residues. V dropped 4 bases and J dropped 6 bases, with 17 bases sitting between them. Germline CDR1 SGHTA, CDR2 FQGNSA. CDR3 DNA sequence: TGTGCCAGCAGCTCGATTCGGTGGGAGAGTGATACGCAGTATTTT. It translates to CASSSIRWESDTQYF.